Following are 25 T cell receptor beta chains from one sample sequenced in a study of shared clonotypes between healthy human individuals. Naive CD8 populations comprised CD45RO-negative cells positively selected for CCR7, excluding terminally differentiated effector memory CD45RA+ cells. Assay: immunoSEQ multiplex PCR; the TCRdb copy retains only in-frame clones and omits some. The data contain 2 million to 2.5 million clones, 85% to 95% of them singletons. Sequenced: naive CD8+ T cells from PBMCs. The receptors come from a man between 18 and 35 years old in good health. Some clones in this sample may be carry-over from other donors' samples.

The gene calls are TRBV5-1 and TRBJ2-7; D tentatively reads TRBD1 or TRBD2 (5 bases each). The CDR3 is 13 amino acids. V was pared by 6 bases and J by 3 bases, with 13 bases between. Germline V gene data show CDR1 as SGHRS and CDR2 as YFSETQ. CDR3 sequence (DNA): TGCGCCAGCACGCTAGGGGACGGCTACGAGCAGTACTTC. Protein sequence: CASTLGDGYEQYF.

The J gene is TRBJ2-7, the V gene TRBV10-3; 9 bases line up with TRBD1. Looked up from germline, CDR1 is ENHRY and CDR2 is SYGVKD. The CDR3 runs 15 residues. V was pared by 0 bases and J by 7 bases, with 7 bases of the junction left unmatched. The CDR3: CAISESRDREEEQYF. CDR3 sequence (DNA): TGTGCCATCAGTGAGTCTAGGGACAGGGAGGAAGAGCAGTACTTC.

This clone was picked up one time. The CDR3 sequence is CASSPPSGGDQETQYF. CDR3 DNA sequence: TGTGCCAGCAGCCCTCCTAGCGGGGGCGACCAAGAGACCCAGTACTTC. The V call is TRBV9, the J call TRBJ2-5; 10 nucleotides line up with TRBD2. Germline CDR1 is SGDLS and CDR2 is YYNGEE. The CDR3 covers 16 residues. V dropped 4 bases and J dropped 0; count of bases not matched to a gene: 6.

The chain joins TRBV7-6 to TRBJ1-1; possibly TRBD1 for D (5 bases). Trimming cost V 5 bases and J 3 bases, with 10 bases left between them. This CDR3 is 13 amino acids long. The germline V gene has CDR1 SGHVS and CDR2 FNYEAQ. The CDR3 DNA reads as TGTGCCAGCAGCCCGGGACGGTACACTGAAGCTTTCTTT. This gives the protein CASSPGRYTEAFF.

The count of this clone is one. CDR3 sequence (DNA): TGTGCCAGCAGCTTTCGAGGGACAGTGTACTATGGCTACACCTTC. Amino acids: CASSFRGTVYYGYTF. This sequence joins TRBV5-6 and TRBJ1-2; TRBD1 agrees at 7 bases. J lost 3 bases, V lost 2 bases, and 7 bases had no gene match. Looked up from germline, CDR1 is SGHDT and CDR2 is YYEEEE. CDR3 length: 15 amino acids. The whole variable domain, remainder taken from reference TRBV5-6 and TRBJ1-2, is DAGVTQSPTHLIKTRGQQVTLRCSPKSGHDTVSWYQQALGQGPQFIFQYYEEEERQRGNFPDRFSGHQFPNYSSELNVNALLLGDSALYLCASSFRGTVYYGYTFGSGTRLTVV.

DNA of the CDR3: TGCAGCGTTGAAGAGAGACAGTACTCTGGAAACACCATATATTTT. It codes for CSVEERQYSGNTIYF. This rearrangement joins TRBV29-1 to TRBJ1-3; perhaps TRBD1 as D (5 bases). V lost 0 bases, J lost 0 bases, and 9 bases lay in between. CDR1 is SQVTM, CDR2 ANQGSEA, per germline. The CDR3 is 15 residues long.

The V and J genes are TRBV5-1 and TRBJ2-7; weak D call: TRBD2 (6 bases). From germline, CDR1 is SGHRS and CDR2 YFSETQ. V was pared by 3 bases and J by 2 bases, with 12 bases between. This CDR3 region has 14 residues. Here the CDR3 DNA reads TGCGCCAGCAGCTCGACTAGTTCCACCTACGAGCAGTACTTC. This codes for CASSSTSSTYEQYF.

The chain uses TRBV5-5 and TRBJ2-5, with D hard to call. Trimming cost V 2 bases and J 1 base, with 15 bases left between them. CDR1 and CDR2 (germline): SGHKS, YYEKEE (reference sequence). CDR3 size: 16 residues. CDR3 nucleotide sequence: TGTGCCAGCAGCTTTGGGCACGGACCCCTCCAAGAGACCCAGTACTTC. Protein: CASSFGHGPLQETQYF.

This chain links TRBV27 with TRBJ2-7, with TRBD2 identical over 7 bases. CDR3 length: 14 amino acids. Germline lookup yields CDR1 MNHEY and CDR2 SMNVEV (reference sequence). V dropped 9 bases and J dropped 4; count of bases not matched to a gene: 12. CDR3 sequence (DNA): TGTGCCAGTAGTGGCGGGAGTTTCGGATACGAGCAGTACTTC. This encodes CASSGGSFGYEQYF.

The rearrangement uses TRBV5-1 and TRBJ2-1; TRBD1 matches at 10 bases. CDR1 SGHRS and CDR2 YFSETQ come from the germline V gene. The CDR3 has 15 residues. With 3 bases clipped from V and 5 bases from J, the junction kept 5 bases outside the gene matches. Here the CDR3 DNA reads TGCGCCAGCAGCTCGGACAGGGGGATTAACAATGAGCAGTTCTTC. Translation gives CASSSDRGINNEQFF.

This sequence joins TRBV11-2 and TRBJ2-7, with 9 bases that match TRBD1. This CDR3 has 14 residues. With 6 bases clipped from V and 5 bases from J, the junction kept 8 bases outside the gene matches. The V gene's germline CDR1 is SGHAT and CDR2 FQNNGV. DNA of the CDR3: TGTGCCAGCAGAATAACAGGGGGCGGCGACGAGCAGTACTTC. This encodes CASRITGGGDEQYF. Looking up the rest from reference TRBV11-2 and TRBJ2-7 gives the full variable domain: EAGVAQSPRYKIIEKRQSVAFWCNPISGHATLYWYQQILGQGPKLLIQFQNNGVVDDSQLPKDRFSAERLKGVDSTLKIQPAKLEDSAVYLCASRITGGGDEQYFGPGTRLTVT.

The rearrangement links TRBV7-9 to TRBJ2-2; tentatively, D is TRBD2 (5 bases). CDR3 length: 14 residues. CDR1 is SEHNR and CDR2 is FQNEAQ in the germline V gene (reference sequence). The V end lost 5 bases, the J end lost 2 bases, and 9 bases lay between the germline ends. CDR3: CASSPTINTGELFF. CDR3 DNA: TGTGCCAGCAGCCCGACTATTAACACCGGGGAGCTGTTTTTT.

The rearrangement uses TRBV6-1 and TRBJ2-2; D remains ambiguous. V lost 2 bases to trimming and J lost 2 bases, with 9 bases between them. The CDR3 contains 15 residues. The germline CDR1 and CDR2 sequences are MNHNS and SASEGT. CDR3 DNA: TGTGCCAGCAGTGAATTGCGATCTAACACCGGGGAGCTGTTTTTT. Amino acids: CASSELRSNTGELFF.

This clone was detected only once. The J gene is TRBJ2-5, the V gene TRBV7-6; D ambiguous. CDR3 length: 15 amino acids. From germline, CDR1 is SGHVS and CDR2 FNYEAQ. Trimming took 2 bases from V and 2 from J, leaving 12 bases between them. Here the CDR3 DNA reads TGTGCCAGCAGCTTATCTAGTCGCAGACAAGAGACCCAGTACTTC. Protein: CASSLSSRRQETQYF.

This chain uses TRBV7-2 with TRBJ2-1; 8 nucleotides match TRBD2. Germline loops: CDR1 SGHTA, CDR2 FQGNSA. The CDR3 runs to 16 residues. V dropped 5 bases and J dropped 9; count of bases not matched to a gene: 15. The CDR3 DNA follows: TGTGCCAGCAGCCCAAACGTGGGGCTAGCGGGCGGTGAGCAGTTCTTC. Its translation: CASSPNVGLAGGEQFF.

This chain links TRBV28 with TRBJ1-2; D uncertain. Deletions cut 2 bases from V and 3 bases from J, with 7 bases between. The CDR3 is made up of 13 amino acids. From germline, CDR1 is MDHEN and CDR2 SYDVKM. CDR3 sequence: CASSLGEYYGYTF. CDR3 DNA sequence: TGTGCCAGCAGTTTAGGAGAGTACTATGGCTACACCTTC.

V and J are TRBV4-1 and TRBJ2-1; 7 positions agree with TRBD1. Germline trimming cut 0 bases from V and 2 bases from J; bases unmatched to any gene: 7. CDR1 and CDR2 (germline): MGHRA, YSYEKL. This CDR3 is built from 17 residues. The CDR3 sequence is CASSQDRQGRAYNEQFF. CDR3 bases: TGCGCCAGCAGCCAAGACCGACAGGGCAGGGCCTACAATGAGCAGTTCTTC.

V usage is TRBV25-1 and J usage is TRBJ1-5; the D gene is possibly TRBD1 (5 bases). The germline V gene has CDR1 MGHDK and CDR2 SYGVNS. The V and J ends lost 2 bases and 4 bases respectively, with 6 bases between them. The CDR3 sequence is 13 residues long. In DNA form, the CDR3 reads TGTGCCAGCAGTGAAAAGGGGAATCAGCCCCAGCATTTT. Protein sequence: CASSEKGNQPQHF.

V and J are TRBV7-6 and TRBJ2-5; D ambiguous. Per germline, CDR1 SGHVS and CDR2 FNYEAQ. V lost 7 bases, J lost 1 base, and 10 bases lay in between. The length of the CDR3 is 13 residues. Here the CDR3 reads CASKLGSQETQYF. In DNA, the CDR3 is TGTGCCAGCAAACTGGGGTCCCAAGAGACCCAGTACTTC.

The chain links TRBV6-1 to TRBJ2-7, with no clear D. Trimming took off 10 bases at V and 1 base at J, with 11 bases between the two ends. The V gene's germline CDR1 is MNHNS and CDR2 SASEGT. The CDR3 runs 12 residues. DNA of the CDR3: TGTGCCATCGATGGAGCTTCCTACGAGCAGTACTTC. It is translated as CAIDGASYEQYF.

CDR3 residues: CASRIIKTFADNEQFF. The CDR3 region has the DNA TGTGCCAGCAGGATTATTAAGACCTTCGCGGACAATGAGCAGTTCTTC. The chain links TRBV2 to TRBJ2-1; D unclear. The germline V gene has CDR1 SNHLY and CDR2 FYNNEI. The CDR3 sequence is 16 residues long. Trimming took off 6 bases at V and 5 bases at J, with 20 bases between the two ends. Drawing the rest from reference TRBV2 and TRBJ2-1, the complete variable domain is EPEVTQTPSHQVTQMGQEVILRCVPISNHLYFYWYRQILGQKVEFLVSFYNNEISEKSEIFDDQFSVERPDGSNFTLKIRSTKLEDSAMYFCASRIIKTFADNEQFFGPGTRLTVL.

V gene TRBV29-1 combines with J gene TRBJ1-2; 10 bases align to TRBD1. CDR1 SQVTM and CDR2 ANQGSEA come from the germline V gene. This CDR3 spans 13 amino acids. After removal of 3 bases from V and 7 bases from J, the junction contained 5 bases not matched to a gene. Here the CDR3 reads CSVDDRGRVGYTF. The DNA of the CDR3 is TGCAGCGTTGACGACAGGGGGCGAGTTGGCTACACCTTC.

This chain joins TRBV11-2 and TRBJ2-5, with a tentative D call TRBD1 (6 bases). The CDR3 spans 14 residues. V gave up 2 bases and J gave up 5 bases, with 12 bases separating them. Per the germline V gene, CDR1 is SGHAT and CDR2 is FQNNGV. The CDR3 reads CASSLLQGRETQYF. The CDR3 DNA follows: TGTGCCAGCAGCTTACTACAGGGCAGGGAGACCCAGTACTTC.

The chain carries TRBV6-5 and TRBJ1-2; perhaps TRBD1 as D (6 bases). Trimming took 8 bases from V and 8 from J, leaving 24 bases between them. Germline CDR1 is MNHEY and CDR2 is SVGAGI. This CDR3 is built from 15 residues. The CDR3 reads CASSATDGRGGGYTF. The CDR3 coding sequence is TGTGCCAGCTCCGCCACCGACGGGCGAGGGGGGGGCTACACCTTC.

The chain combines TRBV7-2 with TRBJ2-1, with 11 bases aligning to TRBD2. This CDR3 region has 16 residues. Germline values: CDR1 SGHTA, CDR2 FQGNSA. The V segment lost 5 bases and the J segment 8 bases; nucleotides outside the gene matches: 11. The CDR3 here is CASSQNRLAGYHEQFF. DNA of the CDR3: TGTGCCAGCAGCCAAAACCGACTAGCGGGATACCATGAGCAGTTCTTC. Full variable domain (remainder filled in from reference TRBV7-2 and TRBJ2-1): GAGVSQSPSNKVTEKGKDVELRCDPISGHTALYWYRQSLGQGLEFLIYFQGNSAPDKSGLPSDRFSAERTGGSVSTLTIQRTQQEDSAVYLCASSQNRLAGYHEQFFGPGTRLTVL.